These 9 T cell receptor beta chains share one sample of origin, sequenced in a study of cytomegalovirus exposure and HLA in healthy donors. The PCR made use of 60 Vbeta and 13 Jbeta primers. Sequencing used immunoSEQ multiplex PCR; TCRdb keeps in-frame clones, though not all of them. Here the sample spans 170,000 or so clones, over 65% being singletons. Sequenced material: PBMCs. The source of these receptors is a man between 60 and 70 years old in good health and CMV-seronegative.

The chain links TRBV5-4 to TRBJ2-1; 9 bases are a match to TRBD2. After removal of 3 bases from V and 6 bases from J, the junction contained 4 bases not matched to a gene. The CDR3 sequence is 14 residues long. Germline V gene sequence: CDR1 SGHNT, CDR2 YYREEE (reference sequence). CDR3 nucleotide sequence: TGTGCCAGCAGCTGGGAAGCGGGAGGCAATGAGCAGTTCTTC. Translated: CASSWEAGGNEQFF. Supplemented by reference TRBV5-4 and TRBJ2-1, the full variable domain reads ETGVTQSPTHLIKTRGQQVTLRCSSQSGHNTVSWYQQALGQGPQFIFQYYREEENGRGNFPPRFSGLQFPNYSSELNVNALELDDSALYLCASSWEAGGNEQFFGPGTRLTVL.

This clone turned up a few times. This rearrangement joins TRBV6-5 to TRBJ2-1; TRBD2 matches 10 bases. This CDR3 contains 14 residues. J lost 10 bases, V lost 2 bases, and 5 bases had no gene match. From germline, CDR1 is MNHEY and CDR2 SVGAGI. The CDR3 DNA is TGTGCCAGCAGTTACAGCGGGGGGGCTAAGGAGCAGTTCTTC. Encoded protein: CASSYSGGAKEQFF.

This chain uses TRBV11-2 with TRBJ1-1; D is unclear. Germline V gene lookup returns CDR1 SGHAT and CDR2 FQNNGV. The V gene lost 1 base and the J gene lost 0 bases, with 9 bases spanning the gap. This CDR3 is built from 15 residues. The CDR3 loop is CASSLVGEVNTEAFF. The CDR3 DNA sequence: TGTGCCAGCAGCTTAGTAGGTGAGGTGAACACTGAAGCTTTCTTT.

The chain joins TRBV11-2 to TRBJ2-5; perhaps TRBD1 as D (7 bases). The CDR3 loop spans 16 amino acids. V shed 5 bases and J shed 5 bases, with 21 bases lying between them. From germline, CDR1 is SGHAT and CDR2 FQNNGV. CDR3 loop: CASSPGGVSGGETQYF. The CDR3 bases are TGTGCCAGCAGCCCAGGAGGGGTCTCAGGGGGGGAGACCCAGTACTTC. Using reference TRBV11-2 and TRBJ2-5 for the parts outside the CDR3, the full variable domain is EAGVAQSPRYKIIEKRQSVAFWCNPISGHATLYWYQQILGQGPKLLIQFQNNGVVDDSQLPKDRFSAERLKGVDSTLKIQPAKLEDSAVYLCASSPGGVSGGETQYFGPGTRLLVL.

The chain carries TRBV18 and TRBJ1-1; TRBD1 agrees at 9 bases. CDR1 is KGHSH, CDR2 LQKENI, per germline. The CDR3 runs 17 residues. Trimming at V came to 6 bases and at J to 3 bases, leaving 14 bases not matched to a gene. CDR3 residues: CASSPGTGKRAHTEAFF. For the CDR3, the DNA is TGTGCCAGCTCCCCCGGGACAGGGAAGAGGGCTCACACTGAAGCTTTCTTT.

This CDR3 is CASSMEGPLHF. In nucleotides, the CDR3 is TGTGCCAGTAGTATGGAGGGGCCCCTCCACTTT. The rearrangement links TRBV19 to TRBJ1-6; D is possibly TRBD1 (5 bases). The CDR3 length is 11 residues. V was clipped by 3 bases and J by 13 bases, with 7 bases between them. Germline loops: CDR1 LNHDA, CDR2 SQIVND (reference sequence).

This clone was found a few times. This chain uses TRBV7-2 with TRBJ1-2; D call uncertain. The CDR3 sequence is 14 residues long. Germline V gene lookup returns CDR1 SGHTA and CDR2 FQGNSA. V was cut by 1 base and J by 3 bases, with 9 bases left in between. The CDR3 loop is CASSLGRTYYGYTF. Written as DNA, the CDR3 is TGTGCCAGCAGCTTAGGGAGGACTTACTATGGCTACACCTTC. The variable domain in full, completed from reference TRBV7-2 and TRBJ1-2, reads GAGVSQSPSNKVTEKGKDVELRCDPISGHTALYWYRQSLGQGLEFLIYFQGNSAPDKSGLPSDRFSAERTGGSVSTLTIQRTQQEDSAVYLCASSLGRTYYGYTFGSGTRLTVV.

The chain is built from TRBV12-5 and TRBJ2-1, with 8 bases matching TRBD2. CDR3 length: 19 residues. CDR1 is LGHNT, CDR2 FRNRAP, per germline. Losses at the gene ends were 0 bases for V and 7 bases for J; bases not matched to a gene: 17. The CDR3 sequence: CASGLVLFGLGRARNEQFF. CDR3 DNA sequence: TGTGCTAGTGGTTTGGTACTATTCGGCCTCGGGAGGGCCAGGAATGAGCAGTTCTTC.

Remarks on this clone: The germline gene is not matched at one end of the junction; a read error may be the cause. V gene TRBV5-1 combines with J gene TRBJ1-6; D may be TRBD1 (5 bases). Germline V lookup: CDR1 SGHRS, CDR2 YFSETQ. The CDR3 covers 16 residues. The CDR3 is CASSPGGVAYNSPLNF. DNA of the CDR3: TGCGCCAGCAGCCCGGGAGGGGTGGCCTATAATTCACCCCTCAACTTT.